The sequence of this TCR beta chain was determined in a study of CD8+ T cells in alopecia areata. Findings and limits, study-wide: Many expanded lesional clones stayed in scalp and blood while on tofacitinib. Administration of tofacitinib significantly diminished scalp clonality and expanded CD8+ clones within the top 100.

CDR3 size: 15 residues. From germline, CDR1 is SGHRS and CDR2 YFSETQ. Losses at the gene ends were 6 bases for V and 4 bases for J; bases not matched to a gene: 11. Regarding treatment: oral pan-JAK inhibitor, 5-10 mg twice daily. Individuals with alopecia areata gave both lesional scalp punch biopsies and peripheral blood for collection. CD4+ and CD8+ T cells were sorted from PBMCs. In regard to this clone: As yet, its antigen is unknown.

Investigators isolated RNA and reverse transcribed it into cDNA to act as the sequencing template. TCRdb's table, derived via immunoSEQ multiplex PCR, lists solely in-frame clones and lacks some. This table holds some 96,000 clones, approximately 60% found once. This receptor was obtained from a human donor with alopecia areata. The chain carries TRBV5-1 and TRBJ2-5, with 8 nucleotides matching TRBD1. The sample consisted of CD8+ T cells sorted from blood, taken at week 4, from a patient treated with tofacitinib. The CDR3 spells CASTDTDRAGETQYF. For the CDR3, the DNA is TGCGCCAGCACCGATACGGACAGGGCAGGAGAGACCCAGTACTTC. The full variable domain, its missing parts supplied by reference TRBV5-1 and TRBJ2-5, is KAGVTQTPRYLIKTRGQQVTLSCSPISGHRSVSWYQQTPGQGLQFLFEYFSETQRNKGNFPGRFSGRQFSNSRSEMNVSTLELGDSALYLCASTDTDRAGETQYFGPGTRLLVL.